Below, 29 T cell receptor beta chains from the same sample are listed, as sequenced in a study of T cells in localized non-small cell lung cancer. Sequencing was performed with immunoSEQ multiplex PCR; in TCRdb, only in-frame clones are kept and a portion is missing. Found here are 70,000 or so clones, roughly 83% of them singletons; the top ten hold 1% to 1.5%. Sequencing was performed on peripheral blood, taken before any cancer treatment. Receptor source: a female donor over 55 with stage I lung adenocarcinoma.

The chain recombines TRBV29-1 with TRBJ2-2; D is ambiguous. Germline-derived CDR1 and CDR2 are SQVTM and ANQGSEA. With 4 bases removed from V and 0 bases from J, the gap between germline ends came to 9 bases. The CDR3 has 14 amino acids. CDR3 in amino acids: CSVGQATNTGELFF. CDR3 DNA: TGCAGCGTTGGCCAGGCCACGAACACCGGGGAGCTGTTTTTT.

The chain combines TRBV5-1 with TRBJ2-3, with D perhaps matching TRBD2 (5 bases). The CDR3 spans 14 residues. The germline V gene encodes CDR1 SGHRS and CDR2 YFSETQ. V was shortened by 0 bases and J by 2 bases, with 7 bases between the two germline ends. The CDR3 is CASSLVLATDTQYF. In DNA form, the CDR3 reads TGCGCCAGCAGCTTGGTCCTAGCCACAGATACGCAGTATTTT. The whole variable domain, remainder taken from reference TRBV5-1 and TRBJ2-3, is KAGVTQTPRYLIKTRGQQVTLSCSPISGHRSVSWYQQTPGQGLQFLFEYFSETQRNKGNFPGRFSGRQFSNSRSEMNVSTLELGDSALYLCASSLVLATDTQYFGPGTRLTVL.

J is TRBJ1-6 and V is TRBV6-5; 7 positions match TRBD1. CDR3 length equals 14 residues. Germline V gene data show CDR1 as MNHEY and CDR2 as SVGAGI. V lost 8 bases and J lost 10; bases outside the gene matches: 11. The CDR3 bases are TGTGCCAGCCGGAGGACAGGCGAGGGGTCACCCCTCCACTTT. It yields the protein CASRRTGEGSPLHF.

In the case of this clone: A read error may produce the germline difference seen at one junction end. The chain recombines TRBV7-6 with TRBJ2-7; D not certain. Germline values: CDR1 SGHVS, CDR2 FNYEAQ. This CDR3 is 12 amino acids long. CDR3 in DNA: TGTGCCAGCGGCTTCTCCGACCACGAGCAGTACTTC. Its translation is CASGFSDHEQYF.

The V and J genes are TRBV28 and TRBJ1-1, with TRBD1 as a possible D gene (5 bases). V was clipped by 2 bases and J by 4 bases, with 11 bases between them. This CDR3 comprises 14 residues. CDR1 MDHEN and CDR2 SYDVKM come from the germline V gene. The CDR3 protein is CASSLPTGFTEAFF. The CDR3, as DNA: TGTGCCAGCAGTTTACCTACAGGCTTCACTGAAGCTTTCTTT.

The genes are TRBV5-1 and TRBJ2-7; 7 positions match TRBD1. The CDR3 has 14 residues. Trimming at V came to 3 bases and at J to 1 base, leaving 4 bases not matched to a gene. Germline loops: CDR1 SGHRS, CDR2 YFSETQ. CDR3 nucleotides: TGCGCCAGCAGCTCGACAGGGAATTCCTACGAGCAGTACTTC. It codes for CASSSTGNSYEQYF.

The chain joins TRBV15 to TRBJ1-1, with 10 bases identical to TRBD1. Germline trimming cut 3 bases from V and 10 bases from J; bases unmatched to any gene: 8. The CDR3 is made up of 14 amino acids. Germline V lookup: CDR1 LNHNV, CDR2 YYDKDF (reference sequence). CDR3 loop: CATSRDRGFEGAFF. CDR3 sequence (DNA): TGTGCCACCAGCAGGGACAGGGGGTTTGAGGGAGCTTTCTTT. Full variable domain (rest looked up from reference TRBV15 and TRBJ1-1): DAMVIQNPRYQVTQFGKPVTLSCSQTLNHNVMYWYQQKSSQAPKLLFHYYDKDFNNEADTPDNFQSRRPNTSFCFLDIRSPGLGDTAMYLCATSRDRGFEGAFFGQGTRLTVV.

The rearrangement links TRBV28 to TRBJ1-1, with 8 bases lining up with TRBD1. The CDR3 runs to 15 residues. After removal of 4 bases from V and 0 bases from J, the junction contained 4 bases not matched to a gene. In germline, CDR1 is MDHEN, CDR2 SYDVKM. CDR3 nucleotides: TGTGCCAGCAGTTGGCCAGGGGGCTTGAACACTGAAGCTTTCTTT. This encodes CASSWPGGLNTEAFF.

The chain's CDR3 is CSVRESGGEGYGYTF. Here the CDR3 DNA reads TGCAGCGTTCGTGAGTCAGGGGGCGAAGGCTATGGCTACACCTTC. V gene TRBV29-1 combines with J gene TRBJ1-2, with 8 bases matching TRBD1. V shed 5 bases and J 4 bases; nucleotides not matched to a gene: 12. The CDR3 extends over 15 amino acids. Germline CDR1 reads SQVTM; CDR2 reads ANQGSEA.

V and J are TRBV5-4 and TRBJ2-2; D might be TRBD1 (6 bases). The CDR3 is 17 residues long. Germline CDR1 SGHNT, CDR2 YYREEE (reference sequence). V was pared by 0 bases and J by 4 bases, with 16 bases between. CDR3: CASSLGGTQGFTGELFF. In nucleotides, the CDR3 is TGTGCCAGCAGCTTGGGGGGGACACAGGGATTCACCGGGGAGCTGTTTTTT.

This clone has just one count. The chain employs TRBV9 and TRBJ2-1; 9 nucleotides match TRBD2. This CDR3 has 15 residues. In germline, CDR1 is SGDLS, CDR2 YYNGEE. After removal of 5 bases from V and 8 bases from J, the junction contained 11 bases not matched to a gene. CDR3 DNA sequence: TGTGCCAGCAGGTTAGGTACTAGCGGGTCGGATGAGCAGTTCTTC. Protein sequence: CASRLGTSGSDEQFF.

The chain has TRBV7-2 and TRBJ1-2, with D hard to call. The CDR3 length is 15 residues. Looked up from germline, CDR1 is SGHTA and CDR2 is FQGNSA. V was shortened by 0 bases and J by 0 bases, with 8 bases between the two germline ends. The CDR3 sequence is CASSLAQTTNYGYTF. Here the CDR3 DNA reads TGTGCCAGCAGCTTAGCACAGACGACTAACTATGGCTACACCTTC.

This sequence joins TRBV19 and TRBJ2-7; TRBD1 matches 10 bases. V lost 6 bases and J lost 4; bases outside the gene matches: 9. The CDR3 sequence is 15 residues long. Germline-derived CDR1 and CDR2 are LNHDA and SQIVND (reference sequence). The CDR3 coding sequence is TGTGCCAGTAGATTTCAGGGGACAGGGGTTTACGAGCAGTACTTC. Its translation: CASRFQGTGVYEQYF. The whole variable domain, remainder taken from reference TRBV19 and TRBJ2-7, is DGGITQSPKYLFRKEGQNVTLSCEQNLNHDAMYWYRQDPGQGLRLIYYSQIVNDFQKGDIAEGYSVSREKKESFPLTVTSAQKNPTAFYLCASRFQGTGVYEQYFGPGTRLTVT.

The rearrangement links TRBV2 to TRBJ1-6, with TRBD1 identical over 7 bases. The CDR3 has 12 amino acids. Germline V gene lookup returns CDR1 SNHLY and CDR2 FYNNEI. V lost 9 bases and J lost 9; bases outside the gene matches: 5. CDR3 sequence reads: CARTGLGSPLHF. CDR3 nucleotides: TGTGCCAGGACAGGGCTTGGTTCACCCCTCCACTTT.

The chain recombines TRBV6-1 with TRBJ2-1; 12 nucleotides line up with TRBD2. J lost 6 bases, V lost 3 bases, and 3 bases had no gene match. The CDR3 loop spans 15 amino acids. CDR1 and CDR2 (germline): MNHNS, SASEGT. CDR3 coding DNA: TGTGCCAGCAGTGACGAGACTAGCGGGAGCAATGAGCAGTTCTTC. It codes for CASSDETSGSNEQFF.

CDR3 region: CATSREQMGNPNQETQYF. The DNA for the CDR3 is TGTGCCACCAGCAGAGAACAAATGGGCAACCCGAATCAAGAGACCCAGTACTTC. The chain couples TRBV15 to TRBJ2-5, with unresolved D. V was shortened by 0 bases and J by 2 bases, with 19 bases between the two germline ends. CDR3 size: 18 residues. From germline, CDR1 is LNHNV and CDR2 YYDKDF (reference sequence).

This chain joins TRBV29-1 and TRBJ1-4; D gene ambiguous. In germline, CDR1 is SQVTM, CDR2 ANQGSEA. This CDR3 is 13 amino acids long. Between the trimmed V and J ends, which lost 3 bases and 3 bases, there was a span of 8 bases. This chain's CDR3 is CSVEGRANEKLFF. As DNA, the CDR3 is TGCAGCGTTGAGGGGAGGGCTAATGAAAAACTGTTTTTT.

CDR3: CASSQEGRGGLETQYF. CDR3 DNA: TGCGCCAGCAGCCAAGAGGGGCGGGGGGGCCTAGAGACCCAGTACTTC. This chain joins TRBV4-1 and TRBJ2-5, with 9 positions matching TRBD2. V was pared by 0 bases and J by 4 bases, with 6 bases of the junction left unmatched. The CDR3 is 16 amino acids. Germline CDR1 MGHRA, CDR2 YSYEKL.

This clone has only a few counts. This chain connects TRBV19 to TRBJ1-2, with D unclear. Germline lookup yields CDR1 LNHDA and CDR2 SQIVND (reference sequence). The V end was cut by 4 bases, the J end by 4 bases, with 16 bases between. This CDR3 has 15 amino acids. CDR3 region: CASSKESVDPYGYTF. CDR3 coding DNA: TGTGCCAGTAGTAAGGAGTCGGTGGACCCCTATGGCTACACCTTC.

This clone has only one observation. J is TRBJ2-3 and V is TRBV5-6, with 7 nucleotides matching TRBD2. The CDR3 has 14 amino acids. The ends lost 4 bases at V and 3 bases at J; junction bases unmatched: 5. CDR1 is SGHDT and CDR2 is YYEEEE in the germline V gene. The CDR3 is CASSQTSLTDTQYF. CDR3 sequence (DNA): TGTGCCAGCAGCCAGACTAGCTTAACAGATACGCAGTATTTT.

V gene TRBV7-9 combines with J gene TRBJ1-1; TRBD1 matches at 7 bases. Germline V gene lookup returns CDR1 SEHNR and CDR2 FQNEAQ (reference sequence). V dropped 6 bases and J dropped 0; count of bases not matched to a gene: 7. This CDR3 has 15 residues. CDR3 amino acids: CASSFWTGVNTEAFF. The CDR3 DNA reads TGTGCCAGCAGTTTTTGGACAGGCGTGAACACTGAAGCTTTCTTT.

V usage is TRBV9 and J usage is TRBJ2-3; D assignment may be TRBD1 or TRBD2 (5 bases each). V gave up 3 bases and J gave up 4 bases, with 18 bases separating them. The CDR3 consists of 16 residues. Germline V lookup: CDR1 SGDLS, CDR2 YYNGEE. This CDR3 reads CASSARVGGKSDTQYF. In nucleotides, the CDR3 is TGTGCCAGCAGCGCCAGGGTCGGAGGAAAGTCAGATACGCAGTATTTT.

This clone was detected only once. The rearrangement joins TRBV2 to TRBJ2-3, with 9 bases fitting TRBD1. V trimming: 6 bases; J trimming: 3 bases; junction bases outside the gene matches: 7. Germline CDR1 reads SNHLY; CDR2 reads FYNNEI. The CDR3 spans 15 residues. The CDR3 DNA sequence: TGTGCCAGCAGCCGGGACAGGGTCCAAACAGATACGCAGTATTTT. This encodes CASSRDRVQTDTQYF.

V gene TRBV19 combines with J gene TRBJ2-7; D may be TRBD2 (5 bases). The germline gives CDR1 LNHDA, CDR2 SQIVND (reference sequence). The V gene lost 6 bases and the J gene lost 3 bases, with 12 bases spanning the gap. CDR3 length equals 13 residues. DNA for the CDR3: TGTGCCAGTAGCCCGGGATCCTTCTACGAGCAGTACTTC. Translating gives CASSPGSFYEQYF.

This clone was seen a few times. Written as DNA, the CDR3 is TGTGCCAGCAGTTTATCCGGGACAGGAGGTCGAGGCTACACCTTC. Residues: CASSLSGTGGRGYTF. The V and J genes are TRBV27 and TRBJ1-2; 8 nucleotides align to TRBD1. The length of the CDR3 is 15 residues. Germline trimming cut 0 bases from V and 8 bases from J; bases unmatched to any gene: 8. From germline, CDR1 is MNHEY and CDR2 SMNVEV (reference sequence).

The rearrangement links TRBV11-1 to TRBJ2-5; 15 bases are a match to TRBD2. The CDR3 is 17 residues long. Trimming cost V 5 bases and J 5 bases; bases outside gene matches: 9. Germline V CDR1 and CDR2: SGHAT, FQDESV (reference sequence). The CDR3 here is CASSPGLAGGGRETQYF. In DNA form, the CDR3 reads TGTGCCAGCAGCCCGGGACTAGCGGGAGGCGGTCGGGAGACCCAGTACTTC.

This clone was observed a few times. The gene calls are TRBV19 and TRBJ2-5; D gene uncertain. Germline lookup yields CDR1 LNHDA and CDR2 SQIVND (reference sequence). V was clipped by 3 bases and J by 2 bases, with 4 bases between them. This CDR3 is 12 amino acids long. CDR3 nucleotide sequence: TGTGCCAGTAGTATGAAACAAGAGACCCAGTACTTC. Amino acid sequence: CASSMKQETQYF.

This clone appeared once. V usage is TRBV19 and J usage is TRBJ1-5; TRBD1 matches at 11 bases. The CDR3 loop spans 18 amino acids. V was pared by 5 bases and J by 0 bases, with 9 bases of the junction left unmatched. Germline loops: CDR1 LNHDA, CDR2 SQIVND (reference sequence). The CDR3 DNA follows: TGTGCCAGTAGTTCTTGGACAGGGGGCCAATATAGCAATCAGCCCCAGCATTTT. The encoded protein is CASSSWTGGQYSNQPQHF.

A single count supports this clone. The genes are TRBV10-2 and TRBJ2-1, with a tentative D call TRBD2 (5 bases). This CDR3 has 15 residues. V was shortened by 6 bases and J by 0 bases, with 12 bases between the two germline ends. The V gene's germline CDR1 is WSHSY and CDR2 SAAADI. CDR3 region: CASRDSPSSYNEQFF. CDR3 bases: TGCGCCAGCAGGGACTCACCGAGCTCCTACAATGAGCAGTTCTTC.